The sequence of this TCR beta chain was determined in a study of CD8+ T cells in alopecia areata. Turning to the study itself: Treated patients swallowed 5 to 10 mg of oral tofacitinib twice daily.

Specified treatment: oral pan-JAK inhibitor, 5-10 mg twice daily. As part of sample collection, lesional scalp punch biopsies and peripheral blood were taken from alopecia areata patients. As for this clone: The target antigen is unknown.

Sequencing relied on a cDNA template that was reverse transcribed from extracted RNA. Measured with immunoSEQ multiplex PCR; TCRdb has only the in-frame clones, and not every one. The sample holds roughly 200,000 clones, about 55% seen once. General observations from the study: Compared with mice, patients displayed less clear TCR sharing, possibly for HLA-related reasons. Clonality was higher in lesional than normal scalp, especially in alopecia totalis/universalis.

CDR1 is PRHDT and CDR2 is FYEKMQ in the germline V gene (reference sequence). This CDR3 has 14 amino acids. The ends were cut back, 5 bases at V and 2 bases at J, with 12 bases in the middle. This TCR was sampled from a human donor with alopecia areata. The material was CD8+ T cells sorted from blood, obtained at week 24, from a patient treated with tofacitinib. The chain joins TRBV13 to TRBJ2-5, with a tentative D call TRBD1 (6 bases). Here the CDR3 DNA reads TGTGCCAGCAGCATGGGGACACAGCAAGAGACCCAGTACTTC. Translating gives CASSMGTQQETQYF.